These 25 T cell receptor beta chains were sequenced from one sample in a study of OX40 agonist ivuxolimab in advanced cancers. Some clones are missing from TCRdb's copy, which holds only in-frame ones; the method was immunoSEQ multiplex PCR. The sample has 50,000 to 60,000 clones, approximately 90% seen once. The sample here was CD4+ or CD8+ T cells sorted from blood, taken in a trial of the OX40 agonist ivuxolimab. The receptors here all came from an adult with an advanced solid tumor such as melanoma, head and neck, liver or kidney cancer.

The chain joins TRBV10-3 to TRBJ1-5, with unresolved D. The CDR3 length is 12 residues. Trimming took 5 bases from V and 7 from J, leaving 9 bases between them. The germline V gene has CDR1 ENHRY and CDR2 SYGVKD. The CDR3 is CAISPTAQPQHF. CDR3 coding DNA: TGTGCCATCAGTCCAACAGCCCAGCCCCAGCATTTT.

CDR3 sequence reads: CASSQVADFSYEQYF. For the CDR3, the DNA is TGCGCCAGCAGCCAAGTGGCGGACTTCTCCTACGAGCAGTACTTC. The V and J genes are TRBV4-1 and TRBJ2-7; TRBD2 might be the D (5 bases). The germline V gene has CDR1 MGHRA and CDR2 YSYEKL. V was trimmed by 1 base and J by 0 bases, leaving 10 bases between them. CDR3 size: 15 residues.

In its sample, this clone was seen once. The chain uses TRBV2 and TRBJ2-2; 9 nucleotides align to TRBD2. The germline gives CDR1 SNHLY, CDR2 FYNNEI. This CDR3 comprises 15 residues. The V segment lost 7 bases and the J segment 2 bases; nucleotides outside the gene matches: 5. CDR3 amino acids: CASISGSTNTGELFF. CDR3 coding DNA: TGTGCCAGCATTAGCGGGAGTACCAACACCGGGGAGCTGTTTTTT.

The chain carries TRBV28 and TRBJ2-6; 7 positions match TRBD2. The V gene's germline CDR1 is MDHEN and CDR2 SYDVKM. Unmatched junction bases numbered 9, after V lost 4 bases and J lost 0 bases. The CDR3 length is 18 residues. The CDR3 here is CASSSPTLAGSGANVLTF. DNA for the CDR3: TGTGCCAGCAGTTCCCCGACCTTAGCGGGCTCTGGGGCCAACGTCCTGACTTTC.

The V and J genes are TRBV7-9 and TRBJ2-1, with D possibly being TRBD2 (6 bases). V lost 5 bases and J 0 bases, leaving 14 bases between the germline ends. This CDR3 has 16 amino acids. Germline V gene data show CDR1 as SEHNR and CDR2 as FQNEAQ (reference sequence). CDR3 sequence: CASSPSSGSSYNEQFF. The CDR3 DNA reads as TGTGCCAGCAGCCCTTCGTCCGGGAGCTCCTACAATGAGCAGTTCTTC.

This clone was observed once. The rearrangement uses TRBV4-2 and TRBJ2-1; D is undetermined. The V end was cut by 0 bases, the J end by 6 bases, with 12 bases between. The germline V gene encodes CDR1 LGHNA and CDR2 YNFKEQ. This CDR3 is built from 15 residues. In DNA form, the CDR3 reads TGTGCCAGCAGCCAAGATCCAGGTAGCCTCAATGAGCAGTTCTTC. Residues: CASSQDPGSLNEQFF.

In this sample, this clone turned up once. The V gene is TRBV18, the J gene TRBJ2-3, with 9 nucleotides matching TRBD2. Trimming at V came to 6 bases and at J to 4 bases, leaving 8 bases not matched to a gene. The CDR3 contains 15 residues. CDR1 KGHSH and CDR2 LQKENI come from the germline V gene. CDR3 protein: CASSPEGLAPDTQYF. The CDR3 DNA sequence: TGTGCCAGCTCTCCCGAAGGACTAGCGCCAGATACGCAGTATTTT.

The chain employs TRBV4-3 and TRBJ2-7; 8 positions agree with TRBD2. The CDR3 has 16 residues. The germline V gene has CDR1 LGHNA and CDR2 YSLEER. The J segment lost 5 bases and the V segment lost 0 bases, leaving 9 bases of the junction unmatched. The CDR3 spells CASSQEESGGPHEQYF. Here the CDR3 DNA reads TGCGCCAGCAGCCAAGAGGAGTCGGGAGGGCCCCACGAGCAGTACTTC.

Note on this clone: Relative to the germline gene, one junction end is altered; a read error may explain this. The chain combines TRBV6-5 with TRBJ2-7; D remains unclear. The CDR3 loop spans 11 amino acids. The V gene's germline CDR1 is MNHEY and CDR2 SVGAGI. The CDR3 loop is CASSDSSEQYF. The CDR3 DNA reads as TGTGCCAGCAGTGACTCTAGTGAGCAGTACTTC.

The chain recombines TRBV21-1 with TRBJ2-1; the table names TRBD2, a call not compared with the DNA. TRBV21-1 is recorded as a pseudogene. The CDR3 consists of 17 residues. The CDR3 DNA sequence: TGTGCCAGCAGCAAAGCGGATCGCGGGAGTCTCTACAATGAGCAGTTCTTC. Protein: CASSKADRGSLYNEQFF.

The rearrangement uses TRBV7-9 and TRBJ2-7; D possibly corresponds to TRBD1 (6 bases). Germline-derived CDR1 and CDR2 are SEHNR and FQNEAQ (reference sequence). The V gene lost 4 bases and the J gene lost 1 base, with 8 bases spanning the gap. The CDR3 has 13 residues. The CDR3 DNA reads TGTGCCAGCAGCTGGACAGTTTCCTACGAGCAGTACTTC. It translates to CASSWTVSYEQYF.

This chain uses TRBV27 with TRBJ2-5; 9 positions agree with TRBD2. J lost 1 base, V lost 5 bases, and 17 bases had no gene match. CDR1 is MNHEY, CDR2 SMNVEV, per germline (reference sequence). The CDR3 has 19 amino acids. The chain's CDR3 is CASSPDPALGSGSQETQYF. The CDR3 DNA reads as TGTGCCAGCAGTCCCGATCCTGCGTTGGGTAGCGGGAGCCAAGAGACCCAGTACTTC.

This clone was observed once. The CDR3 nucleotides are TGTGCCACCAGCACGGGACTAAGCGGGAGTTACGAGCAGTACTTC. Protein sequence: CATSTGLSGSYEQYF. V and J are TRBV15 and TRBJ2-7; 8 positions match TRBD2. V lost 4 bases to trimming and J lost 4 bases; unmatched junction nucleotides: 9. The CDR3 extends over 15 amino acids. The germline CDR1 and CDR2 sequences are LNHNV and YYDKDF (reference sequence). The complete variable domain, with remaining parts taken from reference TRBV15 and TRBJ2-7, reads DAMVIQNPRYQVTQFGKPVTLSCSQTLNHNVMYWYQQKSSQAPKLLFHYYDKDFNNEADTPDNFQSRRPNTSFCFLDIRSPGLGDTAMYLCATSTGLSGSYEQYFGPGTRLTVT.

The genes are TRBV4-3 and TRBJ1-2; 11 positions agree with TRBD1. The junction had 4 bases not matched to a gene; V was cut back by 4 bases and J by 3 bases. Per the germline V gene, CDR1 is LGHNA and CDR2 is YSLEER. This CDR3 contains 15 residues. The CDR3 coding sequence is TGCGCCAGCAGCCTCGGGACAGGGGGGGACTATGGCTACACCTTC. Translated, it gives CASSLGTGGDYGYTF.

The V call is TRBV27, the J call TRBJ2-7; D is undetermined. V was cut by 6 bases and J by 2 bases, with 17 bases left in between. Germline V gene lookup returns CDR1 MNHEY and CDR2 SMNVEV (reference sequence). There are 15 residues in the CDR3. This chain's CDR3 is CASSVSGFHPYEQYF. CDR3 coding DNA: TGTGCCAGCAGCGTCTCGGGCTTCCATCCCTACGAGCAGTACTTC.

This sequence joins TRBV10-3 and TRBJ1-2, with 9 bases matching TRBD1. CDR1 ENHRY and CDR2 SYGVKD come from the germline V gene. The CDR3 consists of 15 residues. The V segment lost 0 bases and the J segment 6 bases; nucleotides outside the gene matches: 5. This CDR3 is CAISESGTGLDGYTF. The CDR3 region has the DNA TGTGCCATCAGTGAGTCCGGGACAGGGCTAGATGGCTACACCTTC.

The rearrangement joins TRBV9 to TRBJ1-4, with 10 bases identical to TRBD1. This CDR3 comprises 15 residues. Germline trimming cut 2 bases from V and 5 bases from J; bases unmatched to any gene: 3. Germline V gives CDR1 SGDLS, CDR2 YYNGEE. The CDR3 sequence is CASSVGQGKNEKLFF. CDR3 DNA sequence: TGTGCCAGCAGCGTGGGACAGGGGAAGAATGAAAAACTGTTTTTT.

This chain connects TRBV6-1 to TRBJ2-1; D gene uncertain. V shed 4 bases and J shed 9 bases, with 16 bases lying between them. Germline V CDR1 and CDR2: MNHNS, SASEGT. This CDR3 has 14 amino acids. CDR3 nucleotides: TGTGCCAGCAGTGCTCCCCGATATGTGCGTGAGCAGTTCTTC. Translation gives CASSAPRYVREQFF.

This chain uses TRBV5-1 with TRBJ2-7; 7 bases line up with TRBD1. Germline loops: CDR1 SGHRS, CDR2 YFSETQ. This CDR3 has 14 residues. J lost 1 base, V lost 4 bases, and 5 bases had no gene match. Here the CDR3 reads CASSNTGESYEQYF. CDR3 nucleotides: TGCGCCAGCAGCAACACAGGGGAATCCTACGAGCAGTACTTC.

The V gene is TRBV27, the J gene TRBJ2-1; D is ambiguous. CDR3 length: 13 residues. Germline V gives CDR1 MNHEY, CDR2 SMNVEV (reference sequence). V was trimmed by 7 bases and J by 2 bases, leaving 9 bases between them. The CDR3 nucleotides are TGTGCCAGCACAACAGCAGCCTACAATGAGCAGTTCTTC. This encodes CASTTAAYNEQFF.

This clone was detected only a few times. This sequence joins TRBV5-1 and TRBJ2-1, with D possibly being TRBD1 (5 bases). The CDR3 spans 15 residues. The V gene's germline CDR1 is SGHRS and CDR2 YFSETQ. Trimming removed 0 bases at V and 8 bases at J, with 15 bases between. CDR3 sequence: CASSLADTGLYEQFF. CDR3 nucleotide sequence: TGCGCCAGCAGCTTGGCCGACACAGGTTTGTATGAGCAGTTCTTC.

The V call is TRBV2, the J call TRBJ2-3; TRBD2 matches at 10 bases. The V and J ends lost 6 bases and 4 bases, in that order; junction bases with no gene match: 13. The CDR3 has 17 residues. The germline CDR1 and CDR2 sequences are SNHLY and FYNNEI. CDR3 loop: CASRSAGGPIISDTQYF. The CDR3 region has the DNA TGTGCCAGCAGATCAGCGGGAGGGCCTATCATTTCAGATACGCAGTATTTT.

The rearrangement uses TRBV4-1 and TRBJ2-3; possibly TRBD1 for D (6 bases). Germline values: CDR1 MGHRA, CDR2 YSYEKL. The CDR3 is made up of 16 amino acids. Between the trimmed V and J ends, which lost 1 base and 2 bases, there was a span of 13 bases. CDR3 DNA sequence: TGCGCCAGCAGCCAAGGTTGGGACACTCACACAGATACGCAGTATTTT. This codes for CASSQGWDTHTDTQYF.

The chain is built from TRBV7-8 and TRBJ2-3, with D tentatively TRBD1 (5 bases). The CDR3 consists of 12 residues. V lost 4 bases, J lost 4 bases, and 6 bases lay in between. The germline CDR1 and CDR2 sequences are SGHVS and FQNEAQ. CDR3 in amino acids: CASSSRADTQYF. The CDR3 DNA is TGTGCCAGCAGCTCCAGGGCAGATACGCAGTATTTT.

The chain combines TRBV4-2 with TRBJ2-5; D is uncertain. V was clipped by 1 base and J by 1 base, with 4 bases between them. The CDR3 extends over 13 amino acids. Per germline, CDR1 LGHNA and CDR2 YNFKEQ. The CDR3 sequence: CASSQGTQETQYF. The CDR3 DNA is TGTGCCAGCAGCCAAGGCACCCAAGAGACCCAGTACTTC.